This T cell receptor (beta chain) came from a study of control samples from healthy donors and cancer patients. As regards this clone: Within the sample, other DNA sequences also encode this same CDR3.

Sequenced by immunoSEQ multiplex PCR; TCRdb stores in-frame clones only, minus some. Altogether some 250,000 clones are present, 82% being singletons, with the ten largest covering roughly 13%. This CDR3 has 15 residues. The J segment lost 5 bases and the V segment lost 3 bases, leaving 5 bases of the junction unmatched. CDR1 LNHNV and CDR2 YYDKDF come from the germline V gene (reference sequence). The TCR comes from a woman aged 55-69 years with lung cancer. The sample was PBMCs. The chain joins TRBV15 to TRBJ1-5; TRBD1 agrees at 9 bases. The CDR3 sequence is CATSRGQGRDQPQHF. CDR3 coding DNA: TGTGCCACCAGCAGGGGACAGGGACGAGATCAGCCCCAGCATTTT.